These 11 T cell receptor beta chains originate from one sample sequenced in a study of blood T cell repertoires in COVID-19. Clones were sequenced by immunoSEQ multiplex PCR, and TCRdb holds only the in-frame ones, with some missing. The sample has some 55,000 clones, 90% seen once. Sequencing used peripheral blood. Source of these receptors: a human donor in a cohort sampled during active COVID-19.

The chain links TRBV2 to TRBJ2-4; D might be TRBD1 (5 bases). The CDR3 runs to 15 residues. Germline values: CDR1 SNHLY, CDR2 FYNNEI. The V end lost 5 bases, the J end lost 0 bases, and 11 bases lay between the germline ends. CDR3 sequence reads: CASSTDTIAKNIQYF. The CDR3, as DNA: TGTGCCAGCAGTACGGACACCATAGCCAAAAACATTCAGTACTTC.

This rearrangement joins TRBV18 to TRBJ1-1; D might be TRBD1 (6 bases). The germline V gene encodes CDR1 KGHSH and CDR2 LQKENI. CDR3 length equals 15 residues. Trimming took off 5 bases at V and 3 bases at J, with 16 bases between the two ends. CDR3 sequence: CASSFSQGTYTEAFF. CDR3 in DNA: TGTGCCAGCTCATTTTCGCAGGGGACCTACACTGAAGCTTTCTTT.

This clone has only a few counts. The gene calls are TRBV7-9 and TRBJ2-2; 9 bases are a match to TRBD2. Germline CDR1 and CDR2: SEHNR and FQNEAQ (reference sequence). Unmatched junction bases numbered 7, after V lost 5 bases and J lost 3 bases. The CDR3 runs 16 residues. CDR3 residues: CASSPASGRYTGELFF. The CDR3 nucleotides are TGTGCCAGCAGCCCAGCGAGCGGGAGGTACACCGGGGAGCTGTTTTTT. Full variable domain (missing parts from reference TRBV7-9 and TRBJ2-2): DTGVSQNPRHKITKRGQNVTFRCDPISEHNRLYWYRQTLGQGPEFLTYFQNEAQLEKSRLLSDRFSAERPKGSFSTLEIQRTEQGDSAMYLCASSPASGRYTGELFFGEGSRLTVL.

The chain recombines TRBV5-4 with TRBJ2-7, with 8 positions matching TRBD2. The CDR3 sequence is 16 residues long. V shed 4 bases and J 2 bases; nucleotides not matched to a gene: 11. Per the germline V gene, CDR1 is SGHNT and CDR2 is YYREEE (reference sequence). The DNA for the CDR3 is TGTGCCAGCAGCCGGCGGGGGGATGGGGGACCCTACGAGCAGTACGTC. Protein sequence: CASSRRGDGGPYEQYV.

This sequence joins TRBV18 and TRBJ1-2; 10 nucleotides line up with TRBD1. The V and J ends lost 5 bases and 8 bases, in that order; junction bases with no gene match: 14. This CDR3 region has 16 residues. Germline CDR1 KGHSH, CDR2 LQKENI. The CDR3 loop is CASSTSTGGVSSGYTF. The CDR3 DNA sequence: TGTGCCAGCTCAACTTCGACAGGGGGCGTCTCATCCGGCTACACCTTC.

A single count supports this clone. CDR3 in amino acids: CASSPGTGGLSTDTQYF. CDR3 in DNA: TGTGCCAGCAGCCCCGGGACAGGGGGACTTAGCACAGATACGCAGTATTTT. The V gene is TRBV11-2, the J gene TRBJ2-3; 11 nucleotides align to TRBD1. Per germline, CDR1 SGHAT and CDR2 FQNNGV. The CDR3 runs to 17 residues. After removal of 5 bases from V and 0 bases from J, the junction contained 7 bases not matched to a gene.

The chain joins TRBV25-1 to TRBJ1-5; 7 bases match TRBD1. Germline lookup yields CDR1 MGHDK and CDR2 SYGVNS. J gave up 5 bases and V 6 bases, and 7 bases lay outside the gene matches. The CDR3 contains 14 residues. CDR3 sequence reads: CASSRSGGHQPQHF. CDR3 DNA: TGTGCCAGCAGCCGCTCAGGGGGACATCAGCCCCAGCATTTT.

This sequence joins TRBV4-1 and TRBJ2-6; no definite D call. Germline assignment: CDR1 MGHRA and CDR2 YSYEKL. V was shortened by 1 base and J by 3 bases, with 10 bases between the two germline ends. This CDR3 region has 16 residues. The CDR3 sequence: CASSQVPGFGANVLTF. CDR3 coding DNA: TGCGCCAGCAGCCAAGTTCCGGGTTTTGGGGCCAACGTCCTGACTTTC.

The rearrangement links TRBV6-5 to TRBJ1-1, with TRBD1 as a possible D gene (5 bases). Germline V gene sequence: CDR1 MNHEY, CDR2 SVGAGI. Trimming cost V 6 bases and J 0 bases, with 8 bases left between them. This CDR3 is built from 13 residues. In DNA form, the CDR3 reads TGTGCCAGCAGAGACAGATTGAACACTGAAGCTTTCTTT. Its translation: CASRDRLNTEAFF.

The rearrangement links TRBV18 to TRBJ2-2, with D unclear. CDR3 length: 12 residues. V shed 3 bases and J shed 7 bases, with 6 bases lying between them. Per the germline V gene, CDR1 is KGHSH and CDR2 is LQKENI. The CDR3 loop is CASSPQFGELFF. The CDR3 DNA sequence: TGTGCCAGCTCACCCCAGTTCGGGGAGCTGTTTTTT.

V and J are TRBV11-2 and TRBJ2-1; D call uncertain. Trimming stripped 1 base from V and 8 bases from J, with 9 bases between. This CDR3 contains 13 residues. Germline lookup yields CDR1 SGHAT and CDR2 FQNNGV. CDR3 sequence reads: CASSLARSYEQFF. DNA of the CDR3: TGTGCCAGCAGCTTAGCGAGGAGCTATGAGCAGTTCTTC.